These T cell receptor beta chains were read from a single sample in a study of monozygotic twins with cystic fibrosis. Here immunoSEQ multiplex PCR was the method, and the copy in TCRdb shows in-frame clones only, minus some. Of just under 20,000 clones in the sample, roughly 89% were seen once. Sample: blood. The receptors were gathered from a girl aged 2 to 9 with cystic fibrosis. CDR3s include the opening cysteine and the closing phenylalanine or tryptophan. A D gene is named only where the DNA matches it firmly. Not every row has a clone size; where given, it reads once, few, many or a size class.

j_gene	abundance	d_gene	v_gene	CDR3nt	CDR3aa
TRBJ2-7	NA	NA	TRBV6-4	TGTGCCAGCAGTGAGGGGACTGAACTCTCCTACGAGCAGTACTTC	CASSEGTELSYEQYF
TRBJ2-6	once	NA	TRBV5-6	TGTGCCAGCAGCTCAGAATCTGGGGCCAACGTCCTGACTTTC	CASSSESGANVLTF
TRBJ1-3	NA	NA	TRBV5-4	TGTGCCAGCAGCACGGGAGCCCATGAAGGAAACACCATATATTTT	CASSTGAHEGNTIYF
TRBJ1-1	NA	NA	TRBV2	TGTGCCAGCAGTGAAGAGAACACTGAAGCTTTCTTT	CASSEENTEAFF
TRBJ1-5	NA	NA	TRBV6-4	TGTGCCAGCAGCCAGGGGAGCAATCAGCCCCAGCATTTT	CASSQGSNQPQHF
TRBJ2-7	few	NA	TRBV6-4	TGTGCCAGCAGTCGAGACGGAGGTCTCTACGAGCAGTACTTC	CASSRDGGLYEQYF
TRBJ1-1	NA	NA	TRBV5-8	TGTGCCAGCACCTATTCCTATGGACACCCGGGTGTGGGGAACACTGAAGCTTTCTTT	CASTYSYGHPGVGNTEAFF
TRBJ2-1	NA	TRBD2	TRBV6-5	TGTGCCAGCCGCATAGCGGGAGACGTAAATGAGCAGTTCTTC	CASRIAGDVNEQFF
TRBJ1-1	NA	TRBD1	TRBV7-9	TGTGCCAGCACCGTACCGGGCGGGACAGGGGGCTTGAGCACTGAAGCTTTCTTT	CASTVPGGTGGLSTEAFF
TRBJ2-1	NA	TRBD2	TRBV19	TGTGCCAGTAGTAGGACTTTGGGGACTAGCGGGAGACTAAGATTCAATGAGCAGTTCTTC	CASSRTLGTSGRLRFNEQFF
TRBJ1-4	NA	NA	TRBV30	TGTGCCTGGGAAACGGGACGGATTAATGAAAAACTGTTTTTT	CAWETGRINEKLFF
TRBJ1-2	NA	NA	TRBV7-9	TGTGCCAGCAGCTTAGGTTACAACTCCTACAACTATGGCTACACCTTC	CASSLGYNSYNYGYTF
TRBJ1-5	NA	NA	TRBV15	TGTGCCACCAGCAGAGTAGGGTTCAATCAGCCCCAGCATTTT	CATSRVGFNQPQHF
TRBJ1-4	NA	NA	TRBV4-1	TGCGCCAGCAGCCCCCGGACCGGGGGGGATGAAAAACTGTTTTTT	CASSPRTGGDEKLFF
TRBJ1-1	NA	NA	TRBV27	TGTGCCAGCAGTGTAGGGGCAGGGAGGGACCCTGAAGCTTTCTTT	CASSVGAGRDPEAFF
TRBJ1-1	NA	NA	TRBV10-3	TGTGCCATCAGCTCCGGCGGCGCGAACACTGAAGCTTTCTTT	CAISSGGANTEAFF
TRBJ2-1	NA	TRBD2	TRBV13	TGTGCCAGCAGTAGGACTAGCGGGGCGATCTCCTACAATGAGCAGTTCTTC	CASSRTSGAISYNEQFF
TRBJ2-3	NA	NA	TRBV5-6	TGTGCCAGCAGCGGGGGCCTTTCGGATACGCAGTATTTT	CASSGGLSDTQYF
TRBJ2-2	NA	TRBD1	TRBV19	TGTGCCAGTAGTACGCCGGGACAGGGGAACACCGGGGAGCTGTTTTTT	CASSTPGQGNTGELFF
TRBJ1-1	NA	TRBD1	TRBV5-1	TGCGCCAGCAGCTGGGGACAGGTGGATCGGACGAACGCTGAAGCTTTCTTT	CASSWGQVDRTNAEAFF
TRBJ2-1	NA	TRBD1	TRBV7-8	TGTGCCAGCAGCTTGGACCGGGACAGAAAGTTCTTC	CASSLDRDRKFF
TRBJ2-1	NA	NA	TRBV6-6	TGTGCCAGCAGTTACGCCAGCGTGGGCTACAATGAGCAGTTCTTC	CASSYASVGYNEQFF
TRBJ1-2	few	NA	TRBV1	TGCACCAGCAGCCTATCGAACCCCTACAGGCGCGGCTACACCTTC	CTSSLSNPYRRGYTF
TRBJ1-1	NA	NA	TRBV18	TGTGCCAGCTCACCGAAAACCACGGGGATGAACACTGAAGCTTTCTTT	CASSPKTTGMNTEAFF
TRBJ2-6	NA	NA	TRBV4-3	TGCGCCAGCAGCCAAGGCCAGGCCCGGACTGGGGCCAACGTCCTGACTTTC	CASSQGQARTGANVLTF
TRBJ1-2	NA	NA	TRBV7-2	TGTGCCAGCAGCTTTCCCTTAAGTCAGGAAAGGGACTATGGCTACACCTTC	CASSFPLSQERDYGYTF
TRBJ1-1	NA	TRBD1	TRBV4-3	TGCGCCAGCAGCCGCGGGACAGTGTCTGAAGCTTTCTTT	CASSRGTVSEAFF
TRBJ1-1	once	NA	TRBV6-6	TGTGCCAGCAGTTACGGGGGTACTGAAGCTTTCTTT	CASSYGGTEAFF
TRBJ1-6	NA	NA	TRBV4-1	TGCGCCAGCAGCCACGACAGCCGCGGGGATTCACCCCTCCACTTT	CASSHDSRGDSPLHF
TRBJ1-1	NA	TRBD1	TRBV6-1	TGTGCCAGCAGTGTCACCGTTGACAGGGTTGGCACTGAAGCTTTCTTT	CASSVTVDRVGTEAFF
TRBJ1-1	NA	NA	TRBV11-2	TGTGCCAGCAGCTTAGCACAGAACACTGAAGCTTTCTTT	CASSLAQNTEAFF
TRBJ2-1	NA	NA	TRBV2	TGTGCCAGCAGCCAGACACCCGACAATGAGCAGTTCTTC	CASSQTPDNEQFF
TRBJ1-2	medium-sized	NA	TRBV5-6	TGTGCCAGCAGAAGCCTCAGGACGGACTATGGCTACACCTTC	CASRSLRTDYGYTF
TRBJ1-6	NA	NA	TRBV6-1	TGTGCCAGCAGTGAAGTGGGGGCGAGGAATTCACCCCTCCACTTT	CASSEVGARNSPLHF
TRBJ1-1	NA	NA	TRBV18	TGTGCCAGCTCGCCGGGAGGGTTGAACACTGAAGCTTTCTTT	CASSPGGLNTEAFF
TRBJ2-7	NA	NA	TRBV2	TGTGCCAGCTGGCAAGGGTTGCCTAACGAGCAGTACTTC	CASWQGLPNEQYF
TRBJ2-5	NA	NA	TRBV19	TGTGCCAGTACTTTTACAGGGTCGGAGACCCAGTACTTC	CASTFTGSETQYF
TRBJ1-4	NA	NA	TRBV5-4	TGTGCCAGCAGCTTGGGACAGTTTGCAACTAATGAAAAACTGTTTTTT	CASSLGQFATNEKLFF
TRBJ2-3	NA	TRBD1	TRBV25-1	TGTGCCAGCAGTTGGGGGACAGGAGGCCAAGATACGCAGTATTTT	CASSWGTGGQDTQYF
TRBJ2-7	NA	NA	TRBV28	TGTGCCAGCAGTTTAAAAGGGTACGAGCAGTACTTC	CASSLKGYEQYF
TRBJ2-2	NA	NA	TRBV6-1	TGTGCCAGCAGGTCTCGGGAAACGGCCGGCGGGGAGCTGTTTTTT	CASRSRETAGGELFF
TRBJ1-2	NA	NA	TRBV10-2	TGCGCCAGCAGTGAGTCGAAGCAGGGTGGCTACACCTTC	CASSESKQGGYTF
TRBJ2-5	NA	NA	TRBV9	TGTGCCAGCAGCGCCGGGGGCAGCCAAGAGACCCAGTACTTC	CASSAGGSQETQYF
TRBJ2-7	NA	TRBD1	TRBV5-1	TGCGCCAGCAGCTTAAACCGGGACAGGGTCGAGCAGTACTTC	CASSLNRDRVEQYF
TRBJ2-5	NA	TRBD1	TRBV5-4	TGTGCCAGCAGTTCCGGGACAGGGAGGATCGGGGAGACCCAGTACTTC	CASSSGTGRIGETQYF
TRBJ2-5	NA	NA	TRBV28	TGTGCCAGCAGTACACAGGGAGAGACCCAGTACTTC	CASSTQGETQYF
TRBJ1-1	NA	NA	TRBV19	TGTGCCAGTAGTATTTCGGTGAACACTGAAGCTTTCTTT	CASSISVNTEAFF
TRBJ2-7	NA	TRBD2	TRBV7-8	TGTGCCAGCAGCCCAACCCTAGCGGGAGTGGTGTACGAGCAGTACTTC	CASSPTLAGVVYEQYF
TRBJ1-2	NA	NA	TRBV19	TGTGCCAGTAGTTCGGGGACCTATGGCTACACCTTC	CASSSGTYGYTF
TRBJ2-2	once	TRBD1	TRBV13	TGTGCCAGCAGTTTCGGACAGGGAACCGGGGAGCTGTTTTTT	CASSFGQGTGELFF